This T cell receptor beta chain was identified in a study of Ad26.COV2.S vaccination and SARS-CoV-2 variants. Findings and caveats of the study: Participants given vaccine showed non-spike TCR breadth similar to that of placebo recipients.

Clones were sequenced by immunoSEQ multiplex PCR, and TCRdb holds only the in-frame ones, with some missing. In the table there are about 260,000 clones, around nine tenths of which are singletons. A word on this clone: Antigen unknown.

This CDR3 region has 17 residues. CDR1 is SGHTA and CDR2 is FQGTGA in the germline V gene. V lost 0 bases, J lost 8 bases, and 6 bases stayed unmatched. Described treatment: some 20 received Ad26.COV2.S at low or high dose, single or two shots; several received placebo; per-sample allocation not given. Each sample was drawn 63 days after the first injection (of vaccine or placebo). The sequence derives from a person aged 18-65 years who received the Ad26.COV2.S COVID-19 vaccine or a placebo. The rearrangement uses TRBV7-3 and TRBJ2-1; 14 bases line up with TRBD2. The specimen comprised peripheral blood, sampled in a trial of Ad26.COV2.S vaccine versus placebo. The DNA for the CDR3 is TGTGCCAGCAGCTTAACGGGGGGACTAGCGGGAGTGGATGAGCAGTTCTTC. Translation: CASSLTGGLAGVDEQFF.